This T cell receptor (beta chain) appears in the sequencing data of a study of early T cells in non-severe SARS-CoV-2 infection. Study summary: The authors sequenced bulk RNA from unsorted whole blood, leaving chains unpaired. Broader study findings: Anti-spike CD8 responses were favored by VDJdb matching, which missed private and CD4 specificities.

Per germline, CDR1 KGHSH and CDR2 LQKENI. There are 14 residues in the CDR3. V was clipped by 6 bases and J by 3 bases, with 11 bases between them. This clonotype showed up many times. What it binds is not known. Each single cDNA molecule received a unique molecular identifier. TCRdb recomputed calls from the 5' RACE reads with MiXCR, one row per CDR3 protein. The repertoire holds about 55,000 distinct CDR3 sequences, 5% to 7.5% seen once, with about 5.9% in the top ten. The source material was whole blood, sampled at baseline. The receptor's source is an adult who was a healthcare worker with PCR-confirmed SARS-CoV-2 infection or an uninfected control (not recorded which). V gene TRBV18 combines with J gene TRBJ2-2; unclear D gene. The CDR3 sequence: CASSYRQDTGELFF. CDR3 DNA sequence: TGTGCCAGCTCGTATCGGCAGGACACCGGGGAGCTGTTTTTT.